The rows below give T cell receptor beta chains drawn from one sample of a study of radiation and T cells in renal cell carcinoma. TCRdb keeps only in-frame clones here, not all; method: immunoSEQ multiplex PCR. The profile shows around 70,000 clones, 82% of them singletons. This sample comprised blood, obtained from a patient whose treatment included radiotherapy and nephrectomy. The source of these receptors is a man aged 60-69 years with renal cell carcinoma. Each CDR3 is given with its conserved first and last residue. The order of the fields is D gene, clone size, J gene, V gene, CDR3 protein, CDR3 DNA. D genes are given only for firm matches. Not all rows give a size; the values are once, few, many and, for expanded clones, a class.

D: TRBD2; size: .; J: TRBJ2-2; V: TRBV5-1; CDR3: CASSYSGRDTGELFF; DNA: TGCGCCAGCAGTTATAGCGGGAGGGACACCGGGGAGCTGTTTTTT
D: TRBD1; size: .; J: TRBJ1-3; V: TRBV28; CDR3: CASSLPGQGRNTIYF; DNA: TGTGCCAGCAGCTTACCGGGACAGGGTCGTAACACCATATATTTT
D: .; size: once; J: TRBJ1-4; V: TRBV4-3; CDR3: CASSQGPGGLFF; DNA: TGCGCCAGCAGCCAAGGCCCGGGAGGACTGTTTTTT
D: .; size: .; J: TRBJ2-7; V: TRBV19; CDR3: CASSIGVPYEQYF; DNA: TGTGCCAGTAGTATAGGGGTTCCCTACGAGCAGTACTTC
D: .; size: .; J: TRBJ2-3; V: TRBV6-5; CDR3: CASSKRGVDTQYF; DNA: TGTGCCAGCAGTAAAAGGGGGGTAGATACGCAGTATTTT
D: .; size: .; J: TRBJ1-2; V: TRBV28; CDR3: CASSRLGAYGYTF; DNA: TGTGCCAGCAGCCGACTCGGAGCCTATGGCTACACCTTC
D: .; size: .; J: TRBJ2-5; V: TRBV29-1; CDR3: CSVQSSPRETQYF; DNA: TGCAGCGTACAGTCCTCGCCAAGGGAGACCCAGTACTTC
D: .; size: .; J: TRBJ1-5; V: TRBV4-1; CDR3: CASSPSPIGGDKEHF; DNA: TGCGCCAGCAGCCCTTCTCCAATTGGGGGGGATAAGGAGCATTTT
D: .; size: .; J: TRBJ1-4; V: TRBV27; CDR3: CASRGGLPEEKLFF; DNA: TGTGCCAGCAGAGGGGGGCTGCCGGAAGAAAAACTGTTTTTT
D: .; size: .; J: TRBJ2-3; V: TRBV7-3; CDR3: CASSLSGPRDTQYF; DNA: TGTGCCAGCAGCTTAAGCGGACCTAGGGATACGCAGTATTTT
D: TRBD2; size: .; J: TRBJ2-7; V: TRBV4-1; CDR3: CASSLGLAGGLYEQYF; DNA: TGCGCCAGCAGCCTGGGACTAGCGGGAGGCCTCTACGAGCAGTACTTC
D: TRBD2; size: .; J: TRBJ2-1; V: TRBV11-3; CDR3: CASSSNASGNYNEQFF; DNA: TGTGCCAGCAGCTCGAACGCAAGCGGGAACTACAATGAGCAGTTCTTC
D: .; size: .; J: TRBJ2-5; V: TRBV15; CDR3: CATSSRTGAGKETQYF; DNA: TGTGCCACCAGCTCACGGACCGGGGCAGGGAAAGAGACCCAGTACTTC
D: TRBD1; size: few; J: TRBJ1-2; V: TRBV11-2; CDR3: CASSPRPGQGAFGYGYTF; DNA: TGTGCCAGCAGCCCGCGACCGGGACAGGGGGCGTTCGGCTATGGCTACACCTTC
D: .; size: .; J: TRBJ1-2; V: TRBV29-1; CDR3: CSVGLRADYGYTF; DNA: TGCAGCGTTGGGCTGAGGGCCGACTATGGCTACACCTTC
D: .; size: medium-sized; J: TRBJ1-1; V: TRBV12-5; CDR3: CASGLMGGISTEAFF; DNA: TGTGCTAGTGGTTTGATGGGAGGAATAAGCACTGAAGCTTTCTTT
D: .; size: .; J: TRBJ2-1; V: TRBV19; CDR3: CASSISTAHPYNEQFF; DNA: TGTGCCAGTAGTATTAGCACAGCCCACCCCTACAATGAGCAGTTCTTC
D: .; size: .; J: TRBJ2-1; V: TRBV10-1; CDR3: CASSGGSRSSYNEQFF; DNA: TGCGCCAGCAGTGGGGGTAGCAGAAGCTCCTACAATGAGCAGTTCTTC
D: .; size: once; J: TRBJ2-3; V: TRBV25-1; CDR3: CASRSQGWGTTDTQYF; DNA: TGTGCCAGCAGATCTCAGGGATGGGGTACCACAGATACGCAGTATTTT
D: .; size: .; J: TRBJ2-3; V: TRBV29-1; CDR3: CSVATASTDTQYF; DNA: TGCAGCGTTGCTACGGCTAGCACAGATACGCAGTATTTT
D: .; size: .; J: TRBJ2-3; V: TRBV7-9; CDR3: CASSLRGTSSTDTQYF; DNA: TGTGCCAGCAGCCTAAGGGGCACCAGCAGCACAGATACGCAGTATTTT
D: .; size: .; J: TRBJ2-3; V: TRBV27; CDR3: CASSLPPGVMYF; DNA: TGTGCCAGCAGTTTACCCCCAGGGGTTATGTATTTT
D: TRBD1; size: .; J: TRBJ2-3; V: TRBV19; CDR3: CASSKRTGRFSTDTQYF; DNA: TGTGCCAGTAGTAAACGGACAGGAAGATTTAGCACAGATACGCAGTATTTT
D: .; size: once; J: TRBJ2-3; V: TRBV28; CDR3: CASSSTTDTQYF; DNA: TGTGCCAGCAGTTCGACCACAGATACGCAGTATTTT
D: TRBD1; size: .; J: TRBJ1-5; V: TRBV28; CDR3: CASSLEQGASQPQHF; DNA: TGTGCCAGCAGCCTTGAACAGGGGGCTAGTCAGCCCCAGCATTTT
D: .; size: .; J: TRBJ1-4; V: TRBV19; CDR3: CASTVGTLNEKLFF; DNA: TGTGCCAGTACCGTCGGGACTCTTAATGAAAAACTGTTTTTT
D: .; size: few; J: TRBJ1-4; V: TRBV9; CDR3: CASSVGFGTPSKLFF; DNA: TGTGCCAGCAGCGTAGGGTTCGGGACACCTTCTAAACTGTTTTTT
D: TRBD1; size: once; J: TRBJ2-7; V: TRBV27; CDR3: CASSPRTGGPEQYF; DNA: TGTGCCAGCAGTCCCCGGACAGGGGGACCCGAGCAGTACTTC
D: .; size: .; J: TRBJ1-4; V: TRBV7-8; CDR3: CASSGSRTGHNEKLFF; DNA: TGTGCCAGCAGCGGGAGTCGGACGGGGCATAATGAAAAACTGTTTTTT
D: .; size: once; J: TRBJ2-7; V: TRBV1; CDR3: CTSSQVAANLSYEQYF; DNA: TGCACCAGCAGCCAAGTAGCGGCCAACCTCTCCTACGAGCAGTACTTC
D: .; size: .; J: TRBJ2-3; V: TRBV28; CDR3: CASKTRWQSGDGTDTQYF; DNA: TGTGCCAGCAAAACCCGATGGCAGTCGGGTGACGGCACAGATACGCAGTATTTT
D: TRBD1; size: once; J: TRBJ2-7; V: TRBV5-4; CDR3: CASSLVGQFSYEQYF; DNA: TGTGCCAGCAGCTTGGTGGGACAGTTCTCCTACGAGCAGTACTTC
D: TRBD1; size: .; J: TRBJ1-6; V: TRBV5-1; CDR3: CASSMDRAAGSPLHF; DNA: TGCGCCAGCAGCATGGACAGGGCAGCGGGTTCACCCCTCCACTTT
D: .; size: .; J: TRBJ2-2; V: TRBV10-3; CDR3: CAISEYGDTGELFF; DNA: TGTGCCATCAGTGAGTATGGGGACACCGGGGAGCTGTTTTTT
D: .; size: .; J: TRBJ2-1; V: TRBV30; CDR3: CAWSVSGVMKFF; DNA: TGTGCCTGGAGTGTATCCGGGGTAATGAAATTCTTC
D: TRBD1; size: .; J: TRBJ2-2; V: TRBV29-1; CDR3: CSVARTGNTGELFF; DNA: TGCAGCGTGGCCCGGACAGGAAACACCGGGGAGCTGTTTTTT
D: .; size: .; J: TRBJ1-5; V: TRBV28; CDR3: CASSLINQPQHF; DNA: TGTGCCAGCAGTTTAATCAATCAGCCCCAGCATTTT
D: .; size: .; J: TRBJ2-5; V: TRBV4-1; CDR3: CASSQANRETQYF; DNA: TGCGCCAGCAGCCAAGCCAACCGAGAGACCCAGTACTTC
D: .; size: once; J: TRBJ1-4; V: TRBV7-9; CDR3: CASSFIRGYDEKLFF; DNA: TGTGCCAGCAGCTTCATCAGGGGCTATGATGAAAAACTGTTTTTT
D: TRBD1; size: .; J: TRBJ2-1; V: TRBV7-6; CDR3: CASSFARTGDDEQFF; DNA: TGTGCCAGCAGCTTCGCCCGGACAGGGGACGATGAGCAGTTCTTC
D: .; size: .; J: TRBJ1-3; V: TRBV28; CDR3: CASSLGSFSGNTIYF; DNA: TGTGCCAGCAGTTTGGGATCGTTCTCTGGAAACACCATATATTTT
D: .; size: .; J: TRBJ2-7; V: TRBV5-4; CDR3: CASSLGPTSYEQYF; DNA: TGTGCCAGCAGCTTGGGGCCCACCTCCTACGAGCAGTACTTC
D: TRBD1; size: .; J: TRBJ1-1; V: TRBV6-5; CDR3: CASSSGQGTMNTEAFF; DNA: TGTGCCAGCAGTTCGGGACAGGGGACCATGAACACTGAAGCTTTCTTT
D: .; size: .; J: TRBJ2-1; V: TRBV6-6; CDR3: CASTDGYNEQFF; DNA: TGTGCCAGCACAGACGGGTACAATGAGCAGTTCTTC
D: .; size: .; J: TRBJ2-5; V: TRBV27; CDR3: CASSLSGQMYETQYF; DNA: TGTGCCAGCAGTTTGAGTGGACAGATGTACGAGACCCAGTACTTC
D: .; size: .; J: TRBJ2-1; V: TRBV27; CDR3: CASSLSRGAEQFF; DNA: TGTGCCAGCAGCCTGAGCCGGGGCGCTGAGCAGTTCTTC